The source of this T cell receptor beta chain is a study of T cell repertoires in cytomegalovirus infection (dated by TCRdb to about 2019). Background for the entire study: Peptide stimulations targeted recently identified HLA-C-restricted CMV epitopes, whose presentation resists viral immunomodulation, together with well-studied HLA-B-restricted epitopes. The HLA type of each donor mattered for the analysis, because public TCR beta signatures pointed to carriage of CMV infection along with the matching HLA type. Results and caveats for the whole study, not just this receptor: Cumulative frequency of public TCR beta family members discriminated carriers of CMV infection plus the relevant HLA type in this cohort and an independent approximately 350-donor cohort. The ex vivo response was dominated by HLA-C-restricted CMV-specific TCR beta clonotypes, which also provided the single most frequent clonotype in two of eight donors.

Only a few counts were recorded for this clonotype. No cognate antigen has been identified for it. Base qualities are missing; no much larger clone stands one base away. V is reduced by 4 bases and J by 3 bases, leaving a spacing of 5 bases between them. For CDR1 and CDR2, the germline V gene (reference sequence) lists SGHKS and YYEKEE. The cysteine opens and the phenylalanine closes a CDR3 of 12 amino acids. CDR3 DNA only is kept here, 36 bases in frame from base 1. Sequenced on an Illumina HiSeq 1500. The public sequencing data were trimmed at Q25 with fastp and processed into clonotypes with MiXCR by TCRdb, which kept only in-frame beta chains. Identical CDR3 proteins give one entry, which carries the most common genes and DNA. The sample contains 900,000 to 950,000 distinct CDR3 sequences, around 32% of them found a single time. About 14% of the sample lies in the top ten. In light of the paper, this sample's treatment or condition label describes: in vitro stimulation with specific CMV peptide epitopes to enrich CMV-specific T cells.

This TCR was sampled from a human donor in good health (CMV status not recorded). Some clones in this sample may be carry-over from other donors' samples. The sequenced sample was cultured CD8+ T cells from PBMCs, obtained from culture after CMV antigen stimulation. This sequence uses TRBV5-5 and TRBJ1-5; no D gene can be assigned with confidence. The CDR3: CASSTLNQPQHF. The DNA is TGTGCCAGCAGCACTCTCAATCAGCCCCAGCATTTT. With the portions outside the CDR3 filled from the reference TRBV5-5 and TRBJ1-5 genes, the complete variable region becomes DAGVTQSPTHLIKTRGQQVTLRCSPISGHKSVSWYQQVLGQGPQFIFQYYEKEERGRGNFPDRFSARQFPNYSSELNVNALLLGDSALYLCASSTLNQPQHFGDGTRLSIL.